This T cell receptor (beta chain) was recovered during a study of T cells after yellow fever vaccination. A single record per CDR3 protein comes from TCRdb applying MiXCR to the 5' RACE reads. The top ten hold approximately 18% of the sample, which has 250,000 or so distinct CDR3 sequences, 3.6% seen once. This clonotype showed up many times. Germline assignment: CDR1 MGHRA and CDR2 YSYEKL. Trimming stripped 2 bases from V and 7 bases from J, with 18 bases between. The length of the CDR3 is 17 residues. Specimen: PBMCs, collected 15 days after the yellow fever booster vaccination. The chain joins TRBV4-1 to TRBJ1-6; perhaps TRBD1 as D (6 bases). This TCR was sampled from a man younger than 35 who received the YFV17D yellow fever vaccine. CDR3 residues: CASSQRSPGESNSPLHF. CDR3 in DNA: TGCGCCAGCAGCCAAAGATCTCCAGGGGAATCGAATTCACCCCTCCACTTT.